This T cell receptor beta chain was recovered during a study of T-cell reconstitution after alpha-beta-depleted transplantation in children. Worth noting for this clonotype: One end of the junction fails to match germline, which may point to a read error.

TCRbeta library construction was performed incorporating unique molecular identifiers. TCRdb redid the calling of the PCR reads with MiXCR, one entry per CDR3 protein. The repertoire holds about 72,000 distinct CDR3 sequences, with roughly 6.6% as singletons. The CDR3 spans 14 residues. Per germline, CDR1 LNHDA and CDR2 SQIVND (reference sequence). The chain is built from TRBV19 and TRBJ1-2; maybe TRBD1 (5 bases). The source material was PBMCs from the stem cell graft donor, sampled from the stem cell graft. This sequence was found in a human donor who donated a stem cell graft to a child with acute lymphoblastic leukemia. CDR3 DNA: TGTGCCAGCAGTATTCTTACAGGAATCGATGGCTACACCTTC. It specifies CASSILTGIDGYTF.